This entry lists 28 T cell receptor beta chains sequenced from one sample in a study of OX40 agonist ivuxolimab in advanced cancers. Some clones are missing from TCRdb's copy, which holds only in-frame ones; the method was immunoSEQ multiplex PCR. The repertoire includes about 63,000 clones, about 90% of them detected once, and approximately 3.9% sits in the top ten. This material consisted of CD4+ or CD8+ T cells sorted from blood, taken in a trial of the OX40 agonist ivuxolimab. These receptors came from an adult with an advanced solid tumor such as melanoma, head and neck, liver or kidney cancer.

The chain carries TRBV7-9 and TRBJ2-1, with unresolved D. Germline values: CDR1 SEHNR, CDR2 FQNEAQ (reference sequence). The ends were cut back, 3 bases at V and 10 bases at J, with 16 bases in the middle. This CDR3 comprises 14 residues. CDR3: CASSFVIPAPEQFF. CDR3 in DNA: TGTGCCAGCAGCTTCGTAATCCCGGCACCGGAGCAGTTCTTC.

V and J are TRBV9 and TRBJ1-1, with D unresolved. Looked up from germline, CDR1 is SGDLS and CDR2 is YYNGEE. The CDR3 is 15 amino acids. Trimming stripped 0 bases from V and 1 base from J, with 10 bases between. This CDR3 is CASSVAGGPNTEAFF. The DNA of the CDR3 is TGTGCCAGCAGCGTAGCCGGAGGGCCGAACACTGAAGCTTTCTTT.

J is TRBJ2-3 and V is TRBV4-1, with 9 nucleotides matching TRBD2. V gave up 0 bases and J gave up 4 bases; unmatched junction bases: 8. CDR3 length equals 17 residues. Per the germline V gene, CDR1 is MGHRA and CDR2 is YSYEKL. The chain's CDR3 is CASSQDQAGGSADTQYF. CDR3 nucleotide sequence: TGCGCCAGCAGCCAAGATCAAGCGGGGGGCAGCGCAGATACGCAGTATTTT.

J is TRBJ2-3 and V is TRBV25-1; D may correspond to TRBD1 or TRBD2 (7 bases each). The V and J ends lost 4 bases and 5 bases respectively, with 22 bases between them. The CDR3 covers 17 residues. CDR1 is MGHDK and CDR2 is SYGVNS in the germline V gene. The DNA of the CDR3 is TGTGCCAGCAGTGCTAGAGCGGGACAGCTACCCAGAGATACGCAGTATTTT. This gives the protein CASSARAGQLPRDTQYF. The variable domain in full, with the rest retrieved from reference TRBV25-1 and TRBJ2-3, is EADIYQTPRYLVIGTGKKITLECSQTMGHDKMYWYQQDPGMELHLIHYSYGVNSTEKGDLSSESTVSRIRTEHFPLTLESARPSHTSQYLCASSARAGQLPRDTQYFGPGTRLTVL.

The genes are TRBV21-1 and TRBJ2-5. TRBV21-1 is a listed pseudogene. CDR3 size: 19 residues. The CDR3 nucleotides are TGTGCCAGCAGCAAAAACCCCCTAACAACGGCGGACGGCCAAGAGACCCAGTACTTC. Residues: CASSKNPLTTADGQETQYF.

V is TRBV2 and J is TRBJ2-3, with D hard to call. Trimming left V 6 bases short and J 0 bases short, with 22 bases between. Germline CDR1 is SNHLY and CDR2 is FYNNEI. CDR3 length: 18 residues. The CDR3 sequence: CASSGPDRRKSSTDTQYF. CDR3 in DNA: TGTGCCAGCAGCGGCCCAGACCGGCGGAAAAGCAGCACAGATACGCAGTATTTT.

The V gene is TRBV11-2, the J gene TRBJ2-1; D gene uncertain. The CDR3 sequence is 13 residues long. Between the trimmed V and J ends, which lost 0 bases and 12 bases, there was a span of 12 bases. CDR1 and CDR2 from the germline V gene are SGHAT and FQNNGV. Here the CDR3 reads CASSLDIGWGQFF. The CDR3 DNA reads TGTGCCAGCAGCTTAGATATCGGTTGGGGGCAGTTCTTC.

This clone was seen a single time. DNA of the CDR3: TGTGCCAGCACTTTCCTTGGGACAGGGGATGAAAAACTGTTTTTT. Translation gives CASTFLGTGDEKLFF. This chain uses TRBV5-4 with TRBJ1-4, with 10 bases aligning to TRBD1. The junction had 8 bases not matched to a gene; V was cut back by 6 bases and J by 6 bases. The CDR3 is made up of 15 amino acids. Germline CDR1 SGHNT, CDR2 YYREEE (reference sequence).

This clone has more than one count but fewer than ten. The rearrangement uses TRBV7-9 and TRBJ2-3, with 10 positions matching TRBD2. The trim removed 3 bases at V and 5 bases at J, leaving 11 bases unmatched. CDR3 size: 17 residues. From germline, CDR1 is SEHNR and CDR2 FQNEAQ (reference sequence). In nucleotides, the CDR3 is TGTGCCAGCAGCTTCCCCTGGAAGCGGGGGGGCCAAGATACGCAGTATTTT. Encoded protein: CASSFPWKRGGQDTQYF.

V and J are TRBV6-5 and TRBJ2-1; a possible D gene is TRBD2 (6 bases). The V gene's germline CDR1 is MNHEY and CDR2 SVGAGI. The CDR3 has 13 residues. V dropped 7 bases and J dropped 4 bases, with 11 bases sitting between them. CDR3: CASNPGTYNEQFF. In nucleotides, the CDR3 is TGTGCCAGCAACCCTGGGACTTACAATGAGCAGTTCTTC.

The chain combines TRBV4-1 with TRBJ2-1; 7 nucleotides agree with TRBD2. CDR1 is MGHRA, CDR2 YSYEKL, per germline. V lost 3 bases to trimming and J lost 3 bases; unmatched junction nucleotides: 5. The length of the CDR3 is 15 residues. Here the CDR3 DNA reads TGCGCCAGCAGCCAGCGACTAGCAGACTACAATGAGCAGTTCTTC. Protein: CASSQRLADYNEQFF.

V is TRBV5-5 and J is TRBJ1-1; D not resolved. The CDR3 runs to 15 residues. The germline CDR1 and CDR2 sequences are SGHKS and YYEKEE (reference sequence). V lost 1 base and J 0 bases, leaving 10 bases between the germline ends. The CDR3 DNA reads as TGTGCCAGCAGCTTGATTAGGGCCATGAACACTGAAGCTTTCTTT. This sequence encodes CASSLIRAMNTEAFF.

The rearrangement links TRBV5-6 to TRBJ1-1; D uncertain. The CDR3 runs 13 residues. Trimming took 1 base from V and 1 from J, leaving 5 bases between them. CDR1 SGHDT and CDR2 YYEEEE come from the germline V gene. CDR3 bases: TGTGCCAGCAGCTTGCTGGGGAACACTGAAGCTTTCTTT. Protein: CASSLLGNTEAFF.

The V and J genes are TRBV5-1 and TRBJ2-5, with TRBD2 matching over 11 bases. This CDR3 is 14 amino acids long. Germline V CDR1 and CDR2: SGHRS, YFSETQ. V was clipped by 7 bases and J by 3 bases; unmatched bases: 5. The CDR3 region is CASASGLAEETQYF. The DNA of the CDR3 is TGCGCCAGCGCCTCGGGACTAGCGGAAGAGACCCAGTACTTC.

For the CDR3, the DNA is TGTGCCAGCAGCTTAGGAGAGGAAGCTTTCTTT. It yields the protein CASSLGEEAFF. The chain employs TRBV5-8 and TRBJ1-1; D unclear. Trimming left V 2 bases short and J 8 bases short, with 7 bases between. The CDR3 totals 11 residues. The germline gives CDR1 SGHTS, CDR2 YDEGEE.

This clone was seen more than once but under ten times. DNA of the CDR3: TGTGCCAGCAGCTTCAACCCACTAGCGGGAGGTCTCTACGAGCAGTACTTC. This translates into CASSFNPLAGGLYEQYF. The chain joins TRBV9 to TRBJ2-7; 12 positions agree with TRBD2. With 4 bases clipped from V and 3 bases from J, the junction kept 11 bases outside the gene matches. The length of the CDR3 is 17 residues. Germline V gives CDR1 SGDLS, CDR2 YYNGEE.

The CDR3 sequence is CASSTTGERTEAFF. As DNA, the CDR3 is TGTGCCAGCAGCACCACAGGGGAGAGAACTGAAGCTTTCTTT. This sequence joins TRBV7-2 and TRBJ1-1; 7 bases align to TRBD1. This CDR3 is built from 14 residues. V lost 5 bases, J lost 5 bases, and 8 bases stayed unmatched. Germline loops: CDR1 SGHTA, CDR2 FQGNSA.

This clone was detected once. This chain joins TRBV5-1 and TRBJ2-7, with D possibly being TRBD2 (5 bases). In germline, CDR1 is SGHRS, CDR2 YFSETQ. Trimming removed 5 bases from V and 2 bases from J, with 11 bases in between. The CDR3 loop spans 13 amino acids. The CDR3 sequence: CASSPDGTYEQYV. As DNA, the CDR3 is TGCGCCAGCAGTCCGGACGGGACCTACGAGCAGTACGTC.

This clone has a single count. The chain carries TRBV29-1 and TRBJ2-7; the D gene is possibly TRBD2 (6 bases). Germline assignment: CDR1 SQVTM and CDR2 ANQGSEA. This CDR3 comprises 15 residues. Trimming pared 6 bases from V and 3 bases from J, leaving 21 bases between. CDR3 loop: CSVASPRDSSYEQYF. As DNA, the CDR3 is TGCAGCGTGGCCAGTCCCCGGGACTCAAGCTACGAGCAGTACTTC.

The rearrangement links TRBV9 to TRBJ2-3, with 9 bases aligning to TRBD2. The germline V gene encodes CDR1 SGDLS and CDR2 YYNGEE. The CDR3 is 19 residues long. Losses at the gene ends were 0 bases for V and 0 bases for J; bases not matched to a gene: 11. CDR3 sequence reads: CASSVGLAGWFSSTDTQYF. The CDR3 DNA sequence: TGTGCCAGCAGCGTAGGCCTAGCGGGATGGTTTTCTAGCACAGATACGCAGTATTTT.

The chain uses TRBV11-1 and TRBJ2-3; D remains ambiguous. Trimming left V 5 bases short and J 4 bases short, with 25 bases between. The CDR3 is 18 residues long. The germline V gene has CDR1 SGHAT and CDR2 FQDESV (reference sequence). The CDR3 nucleotides are TGTGCCAGCAGCGTCTACGTTGCCTTGAAGATCGGCTCAGATACGCAGTATTTT. Translating it yields CASSVYVALKIGSDTQYF.

This clone was picked up one time. The chain carries TRBV4-1 and TRBJ1-6; the D gene is possibly TRBD1 (6 bases). The CDR3 spans 16 residues. V was cut by 5 bases and J by 2 bases, with 13 bases left in between. CDR1 and CDR2 (germline): MGHRA, YSYEKL. The CDR3 coding sequence is TGCGCCAGCAGCGCTCCAGACAGGCCCTATAATTCACCCCTCCACTTT. Encoded protein: CASSAPDRPYNSPLHF.

The gene calls are TRBV4-1 and TRBJ2-1, with 7 bases lining up with TRBD2. The germline gives CDR1 MGHRA, CDR2 YSYEKL. The V segment lost 8 bases and the J segment 1 base; nucleotides outside the gene matches: 2. The CDR3 totals 13 residues. CDR3 DNA: TGCGCCAGCGGGCGGGAGTCCTACAATGAGCAGTTCTTC. Its protein product is CASGRESYNEQFF.

The rearrangement joins TRBV28 to TRBJ2-3; D is possibly TRBD1 (6 bases). Germline CDR1 is MDHEN and CDR2 is SYDVKM. The CDR3 is 15 residues long. Trimming pared 7 bases from V and 0 bases from J, leaving 14 bases between. In DNA, the CDR3 is TGTGCCAGCACCAAGGGGGATTCTAGCACAGATACGCAGTATTTT. It codes for CASTKGDSSTDTQYF.

This clone has more than one count but fewer than ten. This rearrangement joins TRBV19 to TRBJ1-1, with D perhaps TRBD1 (5 bases). V was clipped by 9 bases and J by 7 bases, with 18 bases between them. Germline V gene lookup returns CDR1 LNHDA and CDR2 SQIVND (reference sequence). This CDR3 has 13 amino acids. CDR3 sequence reads: CASRLSGLNEAFF. The CDR3 region has the DNA TGTGCCAGCCGATTGTCGGGACTGAATGAAGCTTTCTTT.

V usage is TRBV2 and J usage is TRBJ2-7; D is possibly TRBD2 (6 bases). Trimming removed 8 bases at V and 4 bases at J, with 9 bases between. CDR1 and CDR2 (germline): SNHLY, FYNNEI. The CDR3 has 11 residues. Here the CDR3 reads CASAREYEQYF. The CDR3 nucleotides are TGTGCCAGCGCCCGGGAGTACGAGCAGTACTTC.

The chain uses TRBV5-4 and TRBJ2-7, with 10 bases fitting TRBD2. Trimming at V came to 2 bases and at J to 5 bases, leaving 7 bases not matched to a gene. The CDR3 is 15 residues long. The germline V gene encodes CDR1 SGHNT and CDR2 YYREEE (reference sequence). The CDR3 sequence is CASSLGGLATHEQYF. In DNA form, the CDR3 reads TGTGCCAGCAGCTTAGGGGGACTAGCGACGCACGAGCAGTACTTC.

This clone was seen only a few times. The CDR3 sequence is CASSFLAQSLHF. CDR3 DNA: TGTGCCAGCAGCTTTCTTGCTCAGTCCCTCCACTTT. V gene TRBV7-8 combines with J gene TRBJ1-6; D unresolved. CDR3 length equals 12 residues. Germline V gene lookup returns CDR1 SGHVS and CDR2 FQNEAQ. Trimming left V 3 bases short and J 14 bases short, with 11 bases between.